The present T cell receptor (beta chain) was sequenced within a study of breast tumors, draining lymph nodes, adjacent tissues. This clonotype was observed at least ten times. TCRdb independently ran MiXCR on the multiplex PCR reads; one entry per CDR3 protein. This table holds approximately 40,000 distinct CDR3 sequences, 30% to 45% found once. Sequenced sample: breast tumor tissue. The TCR originated in a female donor with breast cancer. Some clones in this sample may be carry-over from other donors' samples.

The CDR3 DNA reads as TGCGCCAGCAGCCAAGTTCCCAGGGGTCACGAGCAGTACTTC. Its protein product is CASSQVPRGHEQYF. The V and J genes are TRBV4-1 and TRBJ2-7; tentatively, D is TRBD1 (6 bases). V gave up 1 base and J gave up 5 bases, with 12 bases separating them. Germline CDR1 reads MGHRA; CDR2 reads YSYEKL. CDR3 length: 14 residues.